These 27 T cell receptor beta chains were sequenced from one sample in a study of cytotoxic CD8 clonotypes in ibrutinib-treated CLL. Sequencing was performed with immunoSEQ multiplex PCR; in TCRdb, only in-frame clones are kept and a portion is missing. This table has some 120,000 clones, 55% to 75% appearing once. The specimen comprised PBMCs, sampled after 24 months of ibrutinib treatment. Receptors originate from a human donor with chronic lymphocytic leukemia.

The chain links TRBV30 to TRBJ1-3; no firm D call. There are 13 residues in the CDR3. The V and J ends lost 4 bases and 4 bases respectively, with 11 bases between them. CDR1 is GTSNPN, CDR2 SVGIG, per germline (reference sequence). This CDR3 reads CAWMTGFGNTIYF. The CDR3 region has the DNA TGTGCCTGGATGACGGGGTTCGGAAACACCATATATTTT.

This clone was counted ten times or more. The rearrangement links TRBV5-1 to TRBJ2-7; D is unclear. Germline V gene sequence: CDR1 SGHRS, CDR2 YFSETQ. V lost 0 bases and J 0 bases, leaving 7 bases between the germline ends. The CDR3 is 14 amino acids. CDR3 protein: CASSLGKSSYEQYF. In nucleotides, the CDR3 is TGCGCCAGCAGCTTGGGTAAGAGCTCCTACGAGCAGTACTTC.

This clone has a handful of counts. The J gene is TRBJ2-5, the V gene TRBV14, with 9 bases fitting TRBD2. Germline CDR1 is SGHDN and CDR2 is FVKESK. The CDR3 sequence is 15 residues long. The trim removed 3 bases at V and 4 bases at J, leaving 6 bases unmatched. In DNA, the CDR3 is TGTGCCAGCAGCCAGCGAGGGACTAGCCTAGAGACCCAGTACTTC. It yields the protein CASSQRGTSLETQYF. The whole variable domain, filled in from reference TRBV14 and TRBJ2-5, reads EAGVTQFPSHSVIEKGQTVTLRCDPISGHDNLYWYRRVMGKEIKFLLHFVKESKQDESGMPNNRFLAERTGGTYSTLKVQPAELEDSGVYFCASSQRGTSLETQYFGPGTRLLVL.

Concerning this clone: This may come from a read error, since a much larger clone is one base off. This CDR3 is also generated by other DNA sequences in the sample. This chain joins TRBV7-2 and TRBJ2-3; perhaps TRBD1 as D (6 bases). The CDR3 has 14 residues. Germline CDR1 reads SGHTA; CDR2 reads FQGNSA. Trimming left V 5 bases short and J 6 bases short, with 15 bases between. CDR3 sequence: CASSLGTGLDTQYF. The CDR3 coding sequence is TGTGCCAGCAGCCTGGGTACAGGGCTGGATACGCAGTATTTT.

This clone turned up a few times. The chain joins TRBV5-1 to TRBJ2-3; 10 bases fit TRBD1. The CDR3 has 17 residues. Germline V gene data show CDR1 as SGHRS and CDR2 as YFSETQ. Unmatched junction bases numbered 10, after V lost 2 bases and J lost 4 bases. The CDR3 loop is CASSLMPGQGISDTQYF. CDR3 coding DNA: TGCGCCAGCAGCTTAATGCCGGGACAGGGGATATCAGATACGCAGTATTTT.

The CDR3 nucleotides read TGTGCCAGCAGCCCGGGTGTGCGCGAGACCCAGTACTTC. Its protein is CASSPGVRETQYF. V gene TRBV9 combines with J gene TRBJ2-5; no firm D call. Trimming took 4 bases from V and 5 from J, leaving 12 bases between them. Germline V gene lookup returns CDR1 SGDLS and CDR2 YYNGEE. The CDR3 contains 13 residues.

V usage is TRBV27 and J usage is TRBJ2-3, with D unresolved. V gave up 5 bases and J gave up 7 bases, with 22 bases separating them. This CDR3 is 16 amino acids long. Germline V lookup: CDR1 MNHEY, CDR2 SMNVEV (reference sequence). The CDR3 region is CASSTVSGRALHTQYF. Written as DNA, the CDR3 is TGTGCCAGCAGTACCGTCAGTGGACGCGCCCTTCATACGCAGTATTTT.

The CDR3 loop reads CASSLTGGSPLHF. CDR3 nucleotides: TGTGCCAGCAGTCTGACAGGGGGTTCACCCCTCCACTTT. The rearrangement links TRBV27 to TRBJ1-6, with 9 bases aligning to TRBD1. The CDR3 sequence is 13 residues long. J was trimmed by 9 bases and V by 5 bases; bases with no gene match: 2. Germline V gene lookup returns CDR1 MNHEY and CDR2 SMNVEV (reference sequence).

This chain uses TRBV7-2 with TRBJ2-1, with D possibly being TRBD1 (6 bases). This CDR3 contains 13 residues. Germline lookup yields CDR1 SGHTA and CDR2 FQGNSA. Deletions cut 8 bases from V and 7 bases from J, with 15 bases between. CDR3 amino acids: CASLKGVSNEQFF. CDR3 sequence (DNA): TGTGCCAGCCTAAAGGGGGTCAGTAATGAGCAGTTCTTC.

The chain links TRBV4-1 to TRBJ2-3; D may be TRBD1 or TRBD2 (6 bases each). Trimming took 5 bases from V and 2 from J, leaving 17 bases between them. This CDR3 spans 16 amino acids. The V gene's germline CDR1 is MGHRA and CDR2 YSYEKL. The CDR3 DNA reads TGCGCCAGCAGCGCTAACCGGGGGCCCAACACAGATACGCAGTATTTT. This encodes CASSANRGPNTDTQYF.

The CDR3 nucleotides read TGCAGCGTGGCCTCTAGCGGGGGCGACTACAATGAGCAGTTCTTC. It encodes CSVASSGGDYNEQFF. The chain couples TRBV29-1 to TRBJ2-1; 10 bases match TRBD2. The CDR3 runs 15 residues. Germline CDR1 and CDR2: SQVTM and ANQGSEA. The J segment lost 3 bases and the V segment lost 6 bases, leaving 8 bases of the junction unmatched.

The gene calls are TRBV6-1 and TRBJ1-6, with 9 positions matching TRBD1. The CDR3 length is 14 residues. The germline V gene has CDR1 MNHNS and CDR2 SASEGT. V trimming: 6 bases; J trimming: 10 bases; junction bases outside the gene matches: 7. CDR3 residues: CASRDRGRGSPLHF. DNA for the CDR3: TGTGCCAGCAGGGACAGGGGCCGAGGGTCACCCCTCCACTTT.

J is TRBJ2-1 and V is TRBV19; TRBD1 agrees at 9 bases. This CDR3 has 16 amino acids. Trimming at V came to 3 bases and at J to 6 bases, leaving 9 bases not matched to a gene. Germline CDR1 is LNHDA and CDR2 is SQIVND (reference sequence). The DNA for the CDR3 is TGTGCCAGTAGTATTGGCGGACAGGGGTACGGCAATGAGCAGTTCTTC. This gives the protein CASSIGGQGYGNEQFF.

The genes are TRBV5-3 and TRBJ1-1; weak D call: TRBD1 (6 bases). TRBV5-3 is an ORF for which the function is uncertain. The V and J ends lost 3 bases and 8 bases respectively, with 17 bases between them. This CDR3 spans 14 amino acids. The CDR3 sequence: CARSWNDRPAEAFF. CDR3 in DNA: TGTGCCAGAAGCTGGAATGACAGGCCGGCCGAAGCTTTCTTT.

The sample holds one count of this clone. V and J are TRBV5-1 and TRBJ1-2; D might be TRBD1 (5 bases). V was cut by 4 bases and J by 4 bases, with 14 bases left in between. The CDR3 consists of 14 residues. CDR1 is SGHRS and CDR2 is YFSETQ in the germline V gene. The CDR3 loop reads CASSPALQGYGYTF. CDR3 coding DNA: TGCGCCAGCAGCCCCGCCTTGCAGGGCTATGGCTACACCTTC.

The rearrangement uses TRBV6-5 and TRBJ2-3; D is unclear. V was pared by 4 bases and J by 2 bases, with 7 bases between. Germline-derived CDR1 and CDR2 are MNHEY and SVGAGI. This CDR3 has 13 amino acids. The CDR3 loop reads CASSLGITDTQYF. The CDR3 nucleotides read TGTGCCAGCAGTTTGGGGATCACAGATACGCAGTATTTT.

J is TRBJ2-3 and V is TRBV29-1, with 7 positions matching TRBD2. This CDR3 comprises 16 residues. Trimming took 4 bases from V and 0 from J; bases not matched to a gene: 10. CDR1 and CDR2 from the germline V gene are SQVTM and ANQGSEA. In DNA form, the CDR3 reads TGCAGCGTTGCCCCGGGAGGTTCATTGAGCACAGATACGCAGTATTTT. Translated: CSVAPGGSLSTDTQYF.

The chain has TRBV30 and TRBJ1-4; perhaps TRBD1 as D (6 bases). This CDR3 contains 15 residues. V lost 0 bases and J 4 bases, leaving 12 bases between the germline ends. The V gene's germline CDR1 is GTSNPN and CDR2 SVGIG (reference sequence). The CDR3: CAWSVGGLNNEKLFF. As DNA, the CDR3 is TGTGCCTGGAGTGTAGGGGGACTCAATAATGAAAAACTGTTTTTT.

The CDR3 reads CASSEVGWEEKLFF. The CDR3 nucleotides are TGTGCCAGCAGCGAAGTGGGTTGGGAGGAAAAACTGTTTTTT. The rearrangement joins TRBV25-1 to TRBJ1-4, with D uncertain. Germline CDR1 is MGHDK and CDR2 is SYGVNS. The CDR3 extends over 14 amino acids. Deletions cut 6 bases from V and 8 bases from J, with 16 bases between.

The rearrangement joins TRBV6-5 to TRBJ1-1; 7 bases align to TRBD1. The V gene end was trimmed by 2 bases and the J gene end by 5 bases; junction bases not matched to a gene: 2. This CDR3 region has 13 residues. The germline V gene encodes CDR1 MNHEY and CDR2 SVGAGI. CDR3 in DNA: TGTGCCAGCAGTTACGACAGGGATACTGAAGCTTTCTTT. Its translation is CASSYDRDTEAFF.

The chain couples TRBV9 to TRBJ2-1; D remains unclear. The V gene lost 0 bases and the J gene lost 8 bases, with 15 bases spanning the gap. Germline V gene lookup returns CDR1 SGDLS and CDR2 YYNGEE. The CDR3 spans 15 residues. The CDR3 is CASSVGHSGLDEQFF. DNA of the CDR3: TGTGCCAGCAGCGTAGGCCATTCGGGTCTGGATGAGCAGTTCTTC.

The chain is built from TRBV30 and TRBJ2-5; 8 nucleotides line up with TRBD1. CDR1 is GTSNPN and CDR2 is SVGIG in the germline V gene (reference sequence). V lost 2 bases, J lost 1 base, and 6 bases stayed unmatched. The CDR3 length is 15 residues. CDR3 DNA sequence: TGTGCCTGGAGTCTAGGACAGGGAGTCCAAGAGACCCAGTACTTC. This encodes CAWSLGQGVQETQYF.

This clone occurred a few times. V gene TRBV29-1 combines with J gene TRBJ2-1; 10 nucleotides align to TRBD2. Trimming at V came to 8 bases and at J to 6 bases, leaving 19 bases not matched to a gene. The CDR3 totals 17 residues. The germline V gene has CDR1 SQVTM and CDR2 ANQGSEA. The chain's CDR3 is CSHRPVSGGVQGNEQFF. As DNA, the CDR3 is TGCAGCCACCGGCCCGTAAGCGGGGGGGTACAGGGCAATGAGCAGTTCTTC.

The gene calls are TRBV7-9 and TRBJ1-4, with TRBD1 matching over 10 bases. Per the germline V gene, CDR1 is SEHNR and CDR2 is FQNEAQ (reference sequence). The CDR3 consists of 17 residues. V was pared by 5 bases and J by 7 bases, with 13 bases of the junction left unmatched. CDR3 nucleotide sequence: TGTGCCAGCAGCCTCCCGGGACAGGGGCTAAGAGGTGAAAAACTGTTTTTT. This codes for CASSLPGQGLRGEKLFF.

The V and J genes are TRBV28 and TRBJ1-2; D remains ambiguous. V lost 3 bases and J lost 8, with 13 bases in between. Germline V gene lookup returns CDR1 MDHEN and CDR2 SYDVKM. The CDR3 loop spans 13 amino acids. CDR3 nucleotides: TGTGCCAGCAGTTTTCCCTCGGCGGGAGGCTACACCTTC. Its protein is CASSFPSAGGYTF.

V and J are TRBV23-1 and TRBJ2-6; D is perhaps TRBD1 (5 bases). TRBV23-1 is noted as an ORF with a role that remains uncertain. The CDR3 totals 18 residues. V gave up 4 bases and J gave up 2 bases, with 18 bases separating them. The CDR3 coding sequence is TGCGCCAGCAGTCCCGAGACAGAAACGTGCCCTGGGGCCAACGTCCTGACTTTC. Its translation: CASSPETETCPGANVLTF.

The gene calls are TRBV9 and TRBJ2-7; TRBD2 matches at 8 bases. Germline V lookup: CDR1 SGDLS, CDR2 YYNGEE. The CDR3 covers 17 residues. J was trimmed by 0 bases and V by 0 bases; bases with no gene match: 8. This chain's CDR3 is CASSVAPTSGSSYEQYF. CDR3 bases: TGTGCCAGCAGCGTAGCTCCCACTAGCGGAAGCTCCTACGAGCAGTACTTC.